The 4 T cell receptor beta chains below all came from one sample that was sequenced in a study of blood T cells in healthy people across ages. Combining a sample-barcoded 5' primer with a J-beta primer mix, a second PCR ran for about 7 to 12 cycles. TCRdb re-analysed the 5' RACE reads in MiXCR, keeping a single row per CDR3 protein. The data contain around 820,000 distinct CDR3 sequences, 20% to 25% of them singletons. In addition, the sample was reused for a study of T cells of mothers and their children.

Specimen: blood. The receptors were sampled from a boy aged 5 to 17 in good health.

This chain connects TRBV2 to TRBJ2-3, with unresolved D. The CDR3 totals 14 residues. From germline, CDR1 is SNHLY and CDR2 FYNNEI. V lost 6 bases and J 2 bases, leaving 12 bases between the germline ends. The CDR3 protein is CASRRLTTTDTQYF. In DNA, the CDR3 is TGTGCCAGCAGGCGTTTAACTACCACAGATACGCAGTATTTT.

This clonotype turned up a few times. The V and J genes are TRBV7-2 and TRBJ2-3; D is uncertain. Per the germline V gene, CDR1 is SGHTA and CDR2 is FQGNSA. V was clipped by 4 bases and J by 2 bases, with 7 bases between them. The CDR3 length is 13 residues. The CDR3 nucleotides are TGTGCCAGCAGCTCCCCTAACACAGATACGCAGTATTTT. Its protein is CASSSPNTDTQYF.

This clonotype was observed a handful of times. This rearrangement joins TRBV27 to TRBJ1-2; 7 bases fit TRBD1. CDR3 size: 16 residues. Germline CDR1 reads MNHEY; CDR2 reads SMNVEV (reference sequence). V lost 4 bases to trimming and J lost 5 bases; unmatched junction nucleotides: 13. The CDR3 coding sequence is TGTGCCAGCAGTTCGCTACCCTCCGGGACAGATTATGGCTACACCTTC. It specifies CASSSLPSGTDYGYTF.

The chain has TRBV7-3 and TRBJ2-2; TRBD2 aligns across 8 bases. J gave up 6 bases and V 0 bases, and 6 bases lay outside the gene matches. Germline CDR1 and CDR2: SGHTA and FQGTGA. The CDR3 extends over 16 amino acids. The CDR3 loop reads CASSLTAGTRAGELFF. The CDR3 DNA reads as TGTGCCAGCAGCTTAACTGCCGGGACTAGAGCCGGGGAGCTGTTTTTT.